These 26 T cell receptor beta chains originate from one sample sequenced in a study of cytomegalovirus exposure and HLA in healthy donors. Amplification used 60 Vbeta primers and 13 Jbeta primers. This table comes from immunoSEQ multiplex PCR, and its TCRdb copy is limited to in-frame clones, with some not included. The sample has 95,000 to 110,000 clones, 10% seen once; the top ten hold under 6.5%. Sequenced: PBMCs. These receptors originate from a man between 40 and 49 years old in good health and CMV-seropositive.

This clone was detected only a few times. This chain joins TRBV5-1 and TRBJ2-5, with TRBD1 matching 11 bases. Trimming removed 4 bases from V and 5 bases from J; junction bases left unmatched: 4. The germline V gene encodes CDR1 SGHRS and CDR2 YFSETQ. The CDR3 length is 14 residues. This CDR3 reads CASSRTGGLETQYF. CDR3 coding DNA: TGCGCCAGCAGCAGGACAGGGGGCCTGGAGACCCAGTACTTC.

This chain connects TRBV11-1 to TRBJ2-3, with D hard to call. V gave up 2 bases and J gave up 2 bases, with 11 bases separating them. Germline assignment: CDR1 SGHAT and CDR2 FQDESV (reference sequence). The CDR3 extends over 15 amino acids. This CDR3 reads CASSLSERTTDTQYF. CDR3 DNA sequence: TGTGCCAGCAGCTTATCCGAGAGAACCACAGATACGCAGTATTTT.

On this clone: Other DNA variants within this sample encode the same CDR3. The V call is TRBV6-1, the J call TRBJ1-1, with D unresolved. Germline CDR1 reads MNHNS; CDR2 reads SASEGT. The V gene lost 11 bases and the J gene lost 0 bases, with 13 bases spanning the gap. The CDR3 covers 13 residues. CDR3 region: CAAQEGLNTEAFF. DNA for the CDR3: TGTGCCGCTCAGGAGGGCTTGAACACTGAAGCTTTCTTT.

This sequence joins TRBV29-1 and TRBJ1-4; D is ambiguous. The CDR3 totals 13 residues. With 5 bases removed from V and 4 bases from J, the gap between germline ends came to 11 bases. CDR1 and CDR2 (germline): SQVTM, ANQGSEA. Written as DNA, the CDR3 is TGCAGCGTTCAGAGCGGATTTAATGAAAAACTGTTTTTT. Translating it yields CSVQSGFNEKLFF.

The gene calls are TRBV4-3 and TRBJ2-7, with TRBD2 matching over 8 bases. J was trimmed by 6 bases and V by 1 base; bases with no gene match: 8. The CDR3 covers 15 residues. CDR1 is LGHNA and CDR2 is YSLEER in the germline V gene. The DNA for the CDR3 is TGCGCCAGCAGCCAAGCGGCGGGAGGAGGGGGCGAGCAGTACTTC. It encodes CASSQAAGGGGEQYF.

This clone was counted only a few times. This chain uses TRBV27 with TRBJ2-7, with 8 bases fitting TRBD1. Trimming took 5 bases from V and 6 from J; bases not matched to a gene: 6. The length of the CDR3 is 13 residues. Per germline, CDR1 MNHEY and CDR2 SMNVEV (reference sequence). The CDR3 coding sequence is TGTGCCAGCAGTCCTCAGGGGGCGGGCGAGCAGTACTTC. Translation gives CASSPQGAGEQYF.

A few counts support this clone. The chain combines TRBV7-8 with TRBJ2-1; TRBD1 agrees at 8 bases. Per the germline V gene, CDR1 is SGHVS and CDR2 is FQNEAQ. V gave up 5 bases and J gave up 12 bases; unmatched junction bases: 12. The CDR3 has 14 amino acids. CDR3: CASSIQGARAGQFF. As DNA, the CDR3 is TGTGCCAGCAGCATCCAGGGGGCGCGGGCCGGGCAGTTCTTC.

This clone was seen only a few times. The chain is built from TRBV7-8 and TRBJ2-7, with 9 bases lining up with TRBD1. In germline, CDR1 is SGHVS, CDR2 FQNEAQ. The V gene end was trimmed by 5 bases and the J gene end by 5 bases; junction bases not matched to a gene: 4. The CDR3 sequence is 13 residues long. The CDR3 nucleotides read TGTGCCAGCAGCCGGGACAGGGCGGACGAGCAGTACTTC. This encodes CASSRDRADEQYF.

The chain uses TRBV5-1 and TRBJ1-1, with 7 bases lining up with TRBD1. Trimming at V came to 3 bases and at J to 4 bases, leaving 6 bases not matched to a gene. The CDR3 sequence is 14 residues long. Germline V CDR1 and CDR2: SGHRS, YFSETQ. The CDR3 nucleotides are TGCGCCAGCAGCTACGAGGGGGCGGTCACTGAAGCTTTCTTT. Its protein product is CASSYEGAVTEAFF.

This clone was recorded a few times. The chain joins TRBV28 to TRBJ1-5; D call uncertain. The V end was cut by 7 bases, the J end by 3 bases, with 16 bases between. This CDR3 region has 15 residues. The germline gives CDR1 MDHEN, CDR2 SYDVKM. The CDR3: CASNGGRRSNQPQHF. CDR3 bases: TGTGCCAGCAATGGAGGGAGGAGGTCCAATCAGCCCCAGCATTTT.

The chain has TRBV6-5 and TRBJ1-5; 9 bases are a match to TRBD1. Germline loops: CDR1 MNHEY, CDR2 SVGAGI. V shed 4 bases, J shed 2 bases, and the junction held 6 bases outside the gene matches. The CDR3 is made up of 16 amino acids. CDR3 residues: CASSSRGQGRNQPQHF. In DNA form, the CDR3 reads TGTGCCAGCAGTTCCCGAGGACAGGGGCGCAATCAGCCCCAGCATTTT.

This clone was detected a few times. Written as DNA, the CDR3 is TGCAGCGTTGTACGGACAGGGGGCTCGAACACCGGGGAGCTGTTTTTT. As protein: CSVVRTGGSNTGELFF. V usage is TRBV29-1 and J usage is TRBJ2-2; 11 bases fit TRBD1. J was trimmed by 0 bases and V by 4 bases; bases with no gene match: 4. The CDR3 loop spans 16 amino acids. The germline V gene encodes CDR1 SQVTM and CDR2 ANQGSEA.

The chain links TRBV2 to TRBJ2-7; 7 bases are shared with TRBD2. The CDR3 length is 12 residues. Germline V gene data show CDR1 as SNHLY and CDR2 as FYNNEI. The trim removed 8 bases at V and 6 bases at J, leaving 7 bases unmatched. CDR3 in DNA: TGTGCCAGCTGCAGACTAGCCCTCGAGCAGTACTTC. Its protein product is CASCRLALEQYF.

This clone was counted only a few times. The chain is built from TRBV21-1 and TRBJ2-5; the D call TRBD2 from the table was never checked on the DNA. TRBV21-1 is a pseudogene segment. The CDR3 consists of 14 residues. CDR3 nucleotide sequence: TGTGCCAGCAGTCGAAGCGGGAGCGGGGAGACCCAGTACTTC. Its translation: CASSRSGSGETQYF.

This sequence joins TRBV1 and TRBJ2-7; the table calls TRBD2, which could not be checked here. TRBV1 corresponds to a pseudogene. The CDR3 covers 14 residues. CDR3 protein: CTSSRVSGTYEQYF. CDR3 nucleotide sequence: TGCACCAGCAGCCGGGTTAGCGGGACCTACGAGCAGTACTTC.

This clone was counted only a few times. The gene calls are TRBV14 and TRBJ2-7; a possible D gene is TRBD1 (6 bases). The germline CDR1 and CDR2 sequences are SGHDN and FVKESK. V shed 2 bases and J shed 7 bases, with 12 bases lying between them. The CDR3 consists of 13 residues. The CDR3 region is CASSQSRGGEQYF. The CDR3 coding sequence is TGTGCCAGCAGCCAATCCAGGGGCGGGGAGCAGTACTTC.

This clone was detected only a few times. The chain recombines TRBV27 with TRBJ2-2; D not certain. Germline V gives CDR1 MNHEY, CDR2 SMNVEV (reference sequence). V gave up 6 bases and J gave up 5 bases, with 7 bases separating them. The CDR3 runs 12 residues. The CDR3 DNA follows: TGTGCCAGCAGGACTGGGACCGGGGAGCTGTTTTTT. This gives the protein CASRTGTGELFF.

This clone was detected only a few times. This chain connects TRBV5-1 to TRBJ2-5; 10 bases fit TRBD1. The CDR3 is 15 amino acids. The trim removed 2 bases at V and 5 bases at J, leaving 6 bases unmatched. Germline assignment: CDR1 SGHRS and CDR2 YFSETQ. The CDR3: CASSFGQGGIETQYF. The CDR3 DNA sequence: TGCGCCAGCAGCTTCGGACAGGGGGGAATCGAGACCCAGTACTTC. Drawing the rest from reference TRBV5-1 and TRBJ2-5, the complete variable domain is KAGVTQTPRYLIKTRGQQVTLSCSPISGHRSVSWYQQTPGQGLQFLFEYFSETQRNKGNFPGRFSGRQFSNSRSEMNVSTLELGDSALYLCASSFGQGGIETQYFGPGTRLLVL.

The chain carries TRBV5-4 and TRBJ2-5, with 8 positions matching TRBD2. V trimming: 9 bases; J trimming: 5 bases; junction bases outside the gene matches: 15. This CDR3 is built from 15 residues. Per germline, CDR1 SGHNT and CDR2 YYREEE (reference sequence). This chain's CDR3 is CATRAAGAIGETQYF. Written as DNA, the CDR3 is TGTGCCACCAGGGCAGCGGGGGCCATAGGGGAGACCCAGTACTTC.

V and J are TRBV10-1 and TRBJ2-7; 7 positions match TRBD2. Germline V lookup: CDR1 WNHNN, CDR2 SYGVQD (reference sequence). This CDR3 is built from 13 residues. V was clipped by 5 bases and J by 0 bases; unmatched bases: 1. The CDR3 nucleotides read TGCGCCAGCAGTCCTAGCGGCTCCTACGAGCAGTACTTC. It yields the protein CASSPSGSYEQYF.

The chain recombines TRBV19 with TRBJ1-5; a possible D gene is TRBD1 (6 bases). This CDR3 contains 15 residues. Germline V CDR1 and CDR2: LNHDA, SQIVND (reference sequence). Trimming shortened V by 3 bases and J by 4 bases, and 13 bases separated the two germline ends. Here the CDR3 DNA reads TGTGCCAGTAGTATGCTAGGGGGAAGGAATCAGCCCCAGCATTTT. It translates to CASSMLGGRNQPQHF.

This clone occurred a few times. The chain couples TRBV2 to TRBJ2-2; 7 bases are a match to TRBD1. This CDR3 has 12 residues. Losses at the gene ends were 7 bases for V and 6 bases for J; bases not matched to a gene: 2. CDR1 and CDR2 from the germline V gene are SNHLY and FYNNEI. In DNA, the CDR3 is TGTGCCAGCACCGACAGGGCCGGGGAGCTGTTTTTT. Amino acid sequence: CASTDRAGELFF.

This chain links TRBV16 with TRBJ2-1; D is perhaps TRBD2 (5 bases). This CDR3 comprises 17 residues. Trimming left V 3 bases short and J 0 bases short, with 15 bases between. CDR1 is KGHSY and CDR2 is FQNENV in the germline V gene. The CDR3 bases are TGTGCCAGCAGCCATATCGGGATAGCGCGCTCCTACAATGAGCAGTTCTTC. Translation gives CASSHIGIARSYNEQFF.

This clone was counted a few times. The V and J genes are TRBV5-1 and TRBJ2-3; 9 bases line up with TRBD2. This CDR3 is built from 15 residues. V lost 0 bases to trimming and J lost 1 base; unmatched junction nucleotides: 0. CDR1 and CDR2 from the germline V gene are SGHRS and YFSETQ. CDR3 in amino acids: CASSLGTSGTDTQYF. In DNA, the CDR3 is TGCGCCAGCAGCTTGGGGACTAGCGGCACAGATACGCAGTATTTT.

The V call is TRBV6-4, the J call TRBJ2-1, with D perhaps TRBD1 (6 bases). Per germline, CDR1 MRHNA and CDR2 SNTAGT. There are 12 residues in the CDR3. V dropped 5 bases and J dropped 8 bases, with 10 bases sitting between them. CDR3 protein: CASSKQGDEQFF. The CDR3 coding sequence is TGTGCCAGCAGTAAACAGGGTGATGAGCAGTTCTTC.

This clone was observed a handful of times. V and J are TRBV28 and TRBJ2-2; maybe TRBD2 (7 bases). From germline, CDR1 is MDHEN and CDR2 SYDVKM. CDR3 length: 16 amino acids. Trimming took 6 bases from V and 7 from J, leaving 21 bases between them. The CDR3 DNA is TGTGCCAGCAGGGACAGTGGCGGGAGTATTAGCGGGGAGCTGTTTTTT. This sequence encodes CASRDSGGSISGELFF.